The rows below give T cell receptor beta chains drawn from one sample of a study of T cells after yellow fever vaccination. TCRdb recomputed calls from the 5' RACE reads with MiXCR, one row per CDR3 protein. The sample shows around 590,000 distinct CDR3 sequences, over 9% of them seen only once. Sequences were derived from PBMCs, sampled on the day of the yellow fever booster vaccination. These receptors all come from a man younger than 40 who received the YFV17D yellow fever vaccine. The CDR3 runs from the conserved cysteine through the conserved F or W. The D gene is left open where the match is weak. Where a row states a size, it is once, few, many or the class of an expanded clone; other rows omit it.

v_gene	j_gene	d_gene	abundance	CDR3aa	CDR3nt
TRBV18	TRBJ2-5	NA	few	CASSPPAGPETQYF	TGTGCCAGCTCACCGCCCGCGGGCCCGGAGACCCAGTACTTC
TRBV20-1	TRBJ2-5	NA	NA	CSARDPGFETQYF	TGCAGTGCTAGAGATCCGGGGTTTGAGACCCAGTACTTC
TRBV5-6	TRBJ2-3	NA	many	CASSWRRPGADTQYF	TGTGCCAGCAGCTGGAGGCGGCCGGGGGCAGATACGCAGTATTTT
TRBV29-1	TRBJ2-5	NA	few	CSAGGQETQYF	TGCAGCGCCGGAGGCCAAGAGACCCAGTACTTC
TRBV20-1	TRBJ1-1	NA	NA	CSANDVNTEAFF	TGCAGTGCTAATGACGTGAACACTGAAGCTTTCTTT
TRBV18	TRBJ2-3	NA	NA	CASSDQQGPDTQYF	TGTGCCAGCTCAGACCAACAGGGACCAGATACGCAGTATTTT
TRBV6-1	TRBJ2-3	NA	NA	CASSPPSRAEKTEAQYF	TGTGCCAGCAGTCCCCCCTCGAGGGCGGAGAAAACGGAGGCGCAGTATTTT
TRBV7-2	TRBJ1-6	NA	few	CASSPEEPHYHLHF	TGTGCCAGCAGCCCCGAAGAACCCCATTATCACCTCCACTTT
TRBV28	TRBJ2-5	TRBD2	NA	CASVSGRSETQYF	TGTGCCAGCGTTAGCGGGAGATCAGAGACCCAGTACTTC
TRBV5-8	TRBJ2-2	TRBD2	few	CASSPRTSGGELFF	TGTGCCAGCAGCCCCCGGACTAGCGGCGGGGAGCTGTTTTTT
TRBV20-1	TRBJ2-2	TRBD2	NA	CCASPIAGVETGELFF	TGCTGTGCGAGCCCTATAGCGGGAGTAGAAACCGGGGAGCTGTTTTTT
TRBV10-3	TRBJ2-1	NA	few	CAISESAPYNEQFF	TGTGCCATCAGTGAGTCCGCACCATACAATGAGCAGTTCTTC
TRBV28	TRBJ2-6	TRBD2	NA	CVSSQGLAGVAGANVLTF	TGTGTCAGCAGTCAGGGACTAGCGGGAGTAGCTGGGGCCAACGTCCTGACTTTC
TRBV6-6	TRBJ2-7	TRBD1	few	CASRPQGGEQYF	TGTGCCAGCAGACCACAGGGGGGCGAGCAGTACTTC
TRBV19	TRBJ2-2	NA	many	CASSTNGGLGTGELFF	TGTGCCAGTAGCACCAACGGGGGCCTGGGCACCGGGGAGCTGTTTTTT
TRBV27	TRBJ1-6	TRBD1	few	CASTDRASPLHF	TGTGCCAGCACGGACAGGGCTTCACCCCTCCACTTT
TRBV5-1	TRBJ1-5	NA	NA	CASSLDWGADQPQHF	TGCGCCAGCAGCTTGGATTGGGGGGCAGATCAGCCCCAGCATTTT
TRBV20-1	TRBJ2-7	NA	few	CSASVGGVDYEQYF	TGCAGTGCTAGCGTCGGCGGGGTAGACTACGAGCAGTACTTC
TRBV29-1	TRBJ2-7	NA	many	CSVGTHSYEQYF	TGCAGCGTAGGGACACATTCCTACGAGCAGTACTTC
TRBV4-3	TRBJ2-7	NA	NA	CASSQGLLDYEQYF	TGCGCCAGCAGCCAAGGCCTCCTTGACTACGAGCAGTACTTC
TRBV10-3	TRBJ1-2	NA	few	CAISGDNYGYTF	TGTGCCATCTCTGGGGACAACTATGGCTACACCTTC
TRBV7-2	TRBJ1-3	NA	few	CASSFGGASGNTIYF	TGTGCCAGCAGCTTCGGTGGGGCGTCTGGAAACACCATATATTTT
TRBV11-3	TRBJ2-2	TRBD1	few	CASSASGTGSTGELFF	TGTGCCAGCAGCGCCTCTGGGACAGGGTCCACCGGGGAGCTGTTTTTT